One and the same sample provided the 15 T cell receptor beta chains below, sequenced in a study of PD-1 blockade in classical Hodgkin lymphoma. Here immunoSEQ multiplex PCR was the method, and the copy in TCRdb shows in-frame clones only, minus some. The table records some 96,000 clones, over 70% of them present only once. Brentuximab vedotin exposure varied among the patients, all of whom had relapsed after autologous stem cell transplantation. The sequenced sample was peripheral blood mononuclear cells (PBMCs), obtained at baseline. The receptors originated from a human donor with classical Hodgkin lymphoma.

This chain connects TRBV28 to TRBJ1-2; D remains ambiguous. This CDR3 is 13 amino acids long. Germline values: CDR1 MDHEN, CDR2 SYDVKM. Trimming pared 6 bases from V and 5 bases from J, leaving 13 bases between. The CDR3 sequence is CASRRNYGYGYTF. CDR3 sequence (DNA): TGTGCCAGCAGACGGAACTATGGGTATGGCTACACCTTC.

This chain uses TRBV7-9 with TRBJ2-7; 7 bases fit TRBD2. The ends lost 0 bases at V and 4 bases at J; junction bases unmatched: 12. The CDR3 sequence is 17 residues long. Germline-derived CDR1 and CDR2 are SEHNR and FQNEAQ (reference sequence). CDR3 sequence: CASSLAPGQRDSYEQYF. CDR3 bases: TGTGCCAGCAGCTTAGCTCCGGGCCAGCGGGACTCATACGAGCAGTACTTC.

This clone was seen more than once but under ten times. CDR3 in amino acids: CASSQDSAGGVGGYTF. The CDR3 nucleotides read TGTGCCAGCAGCCAAGACAGCGCTGGAGGGGTGGGTGGCTACACCTTC. This chain uses TRBV4-2 with TRBJ1-2, with D possibly being TRBD1 (5 bases). Trimming left V 0 bases short and J 7 bases short, with 18 bases between. The CDR3 contains 16 residues. Germline values: CDR1 LGHNA, CDR2 YNFKEQ.

This clone was detected once. This sequence joins TRBV7-9 and TRBJ2-3; D is undetermined. This CDR3 is built from 13 residues. Deletions cut 9 bases from V and 1 base from J, with 11 bases between. Per germline, CDR1 SEHNR and CDR2 FQNEAQ (reference sequence). The CDR3 DNA reads TGTGCCAGTCCCCCGGTGGGCACAGATACGCAGTATTTT. It translates to CASPPVGTDTQYF.

This clone was observed a handful of times. The chain joins TRBV5-4 to TRBJ2-7; D is possibly TRBD2 (6 bases). From germline, CDR1 is SGHNT and CDR2 YYREEE (reference sequence). The germline V and J ends were trimmed by 2 bases and 2 bases, with 11 bases remaining between them. This CDR3 has 14 amino acids. The CDR3 nucleotides read TGTGCCAGCAGCTTAGGCGGGACTGCCTACGAGCAGTACTTC. Its protein is CASSLGGTAYEQYF.

V is TRBV7-2 and J is TRBJ2-5, with a possible D match to TRBD1 (6 bases). This CDR3 is built from 16 residues. Per the germline V gene, CDR1 is SGHTA and CDR2 is FQGNSA. V lost 5 bases and J lost 2, with 18 bases in between. CDR3 sequence: CASSPGRQAYQETQYF. As DNA, the CDR3 is TGTGCCAGCAGCCCAGGTCGACAGGCCTATCAAGAGACCCAGTACTTC.

The rearrangement uses TRBV5-6 and TRBJ2-7, with 10 nucleotides matching TRBD2. Germline CDR1 is SGHDT and CDR2 is YYEEEE. V was clipped by 4 bases and J by 6 bases; unmatched bases: 10. There are 15 residues in the CDR3. In nucleotides, the CDR3 is TGTGCCAGCAGCCCACTAGCGGGGTCTGGGGGCGAGCAGTACTTC. It is translated as CASSPLAGSGGEQYF. The full variable domain, with the rest looked up from reference TRBV5-6 and TRBJ2-7, is DAGVTQSPTHLIKTRGQQVTLRCSPKSGHDTVSWYQQALGQGPQFIFQYYEEEERQRGNFPDRFSGHQFPNYSSELNVNALLLGDSALYLCASSPLAGSGGEQYFGPGTRLTVT.

This rearrangement joins TRBV18 to TRBJ2-1; no clear D gene. This CDR3 has 15 amino acids. Deletions cut 0 bases from V and 5 bases from J, with 11 bases between. Germline values: CDR1 KGHSH, CDR2 LQKENI. In DNA form, the CDR3 reads TGTGCCAGCTCACCACCCCCACTACTTGACAATGAGCAGTTCTTC. It specifies CASSPPPLLDNEQFF.

The chain links TRBV30 to TRBJ2-5, with 8 bases matching TRBD2. Germline V lookup: CDR1 GTSNPN, CDR2 SVGIG (reference sequence). Trimming cost V 7 bases and J 4 bases; bases outside gene matches: 17. The CDR3 has 16 residues. CDR3 DNA: TGTGCCTCCGGGGGGGGATTCCCCGGAATCAGAGAGACCCAGTACTTC. Amino acid sequence: CASGGGFPGIRETQYF.

The rearrangement links TRBV14 to TRBJ2-5; 7 bases are a match to TRBD1. This CDR3 has 14 residues. Trimming at V came to 4 bases and at J to 10 bases, leaving 12 bases not matched to a gene. Germline CDR1 and CDR2: SGHDN and FVKESK. CDR3 sequence reads: CASSRRDRLSGQYF. CDR3 DNA: TGTGCCAGCAGCCGCCGGGACAGACTCTCGGGCCAGTACTTC.

This clone was found a few times. The rearrangement links TRBV27 to TRBJ1-2, with TRBD1 matching over 7 bases. The trim removed 5 bases at V and 4 bases at J, leaving 7 bases unmatched. The CDR3 loop spans 14 amino acids. Germline assignment: CDR1 MNHEY and CDR2 SMNVEV (reference sequence). The CDR3 here is CASSPGQIPYGYTF. As DNA, the CDR3 is TGTGCCAGCAGTCCGGGACAGATCCCCTATGGCTACACCTTC.

The rearrangement links TRBV11-2 to TRBJ1-5; D remains unclear. V was cut by 1 base and J by 2 bases, with 9 bases left in between. The germline CDR1 and CDR2 sequences are SGHAT and FQNNGV. The CDR3 has 15 amino acids. The CDR3 protein is CASSLGPIGNQPQHF. In nucleotides, the CDR3 is TGTGCCAGCAGCTTAGGCCCTATCGGCAATCAGCCCCAGCATTTT.

This clone was detected only once. V gene TRBV6-6 combines with J gene TRBJ1-1; 7 bases are a match to TRBD1. The CDR3 runs 16 residues. CDR1 is MNHNY, CDR2 SVGAGI, per germline (reference sequence). Trimming removed 5 bases from V and 5 bases from J; junction bases left unmatched: 14. This CDR3 reads CASSLPRQGMRTEAFF. In DNA form, the CDR3 reads TGTGCCAGCAGTCTACCTCGACAGGGAATGAGGACTGAAGCTTTCTTT.

This chain connects TRBV28 to TRBJ2-1, with TRBD2 matching over 15 bases. CDR1 and CDR2 from the germline V gene are MDHEN and SYDVKM. The length of the CDR3 is 18 residues. The V gene end was trimmed by 4 bases and the J gene end by 6 bases; junction bases not matched to a gene: 10. This CDR3 is CASSSLGTSGRTLNEQFF. CDR3 sequence (DNA): TGTGCCAGCAGTTCTCTTGGGACTAGCGGGAGGACCCTCAATGAGCAGTTCTTC.

The V gene is TRBV29-1, the J gene TRBJ1-4; 7 bases align to TRBD1. V was pared by 6 bases and J by 10 bases, with 17 bases of the junction left unmatched. The germline V gene encodes CDR1 SQVTM and CDR2 ANQGSEA. This CDR3 is built from 15 residues. The CDR3 bases are TGCAGCGTAGCGGGATCGACAGGGAACGAGGTAAAACTGTTTTTT. This sequence encodes CSVAGSTGNEVKLFF.